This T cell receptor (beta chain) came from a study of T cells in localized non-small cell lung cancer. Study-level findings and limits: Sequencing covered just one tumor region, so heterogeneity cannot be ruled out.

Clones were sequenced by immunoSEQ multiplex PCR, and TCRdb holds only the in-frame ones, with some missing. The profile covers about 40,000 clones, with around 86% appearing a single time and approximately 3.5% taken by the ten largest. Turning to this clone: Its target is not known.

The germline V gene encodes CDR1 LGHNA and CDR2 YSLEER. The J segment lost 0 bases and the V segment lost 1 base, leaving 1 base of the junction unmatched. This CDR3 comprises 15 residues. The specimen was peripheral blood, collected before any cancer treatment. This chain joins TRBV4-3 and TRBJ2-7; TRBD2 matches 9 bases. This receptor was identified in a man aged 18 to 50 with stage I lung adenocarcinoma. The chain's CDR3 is CASSQGGGASYEQYF. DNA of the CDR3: TGCGCCAGCAGCCAAGGCGGGGGGGCCTCCTACGAGCAGTACTTC.